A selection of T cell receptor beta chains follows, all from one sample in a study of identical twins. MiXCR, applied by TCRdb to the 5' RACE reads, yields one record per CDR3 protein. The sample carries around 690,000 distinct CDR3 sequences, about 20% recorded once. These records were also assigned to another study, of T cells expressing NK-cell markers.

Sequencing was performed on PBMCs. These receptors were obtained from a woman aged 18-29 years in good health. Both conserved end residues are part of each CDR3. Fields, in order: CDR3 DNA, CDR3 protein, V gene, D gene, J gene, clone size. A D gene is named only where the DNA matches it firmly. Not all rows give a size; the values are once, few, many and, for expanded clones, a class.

CDR3nt: TGTGCCAGCAGCCCGACTAGCGGGTACCAAGAGACCCAGTACTTC
CDR3aa: CASSPTSGYQETQYF
v_gene: TRBV3-1
d_gene: TRBD2
j_gene: TRBJ2-5
abundance: many

CDR3nt: TGTGCCAGCAGCGGTAGGACAGGGATGGCTGAAGCTTTCTTT
CDR3aa: CASSGRTGMAEAFF
v_gene: TRBV5-6
d_gene: TRBD1
j_gene: TRBJ1-1
abundance: NA

CDR3nt: TGTGCCAGCAGTCCGGGGTCCCCGGGAGAGCAGTTCTTC
CDR3aa: CASSPGSPGEQFF
v_gene: TRBV12-3/TRBV12-4
d_gene: NA
j_gene: TRBJ2-1
abundance: few

CDR3nt: TGTGCCAGCGGGGGGGAGTCGCGATACTTC
CDR3aa: CASGGESRYF
v_gene: TRBV11-2
d_gene: TRBD2
j_gene: TRBJ2-7
abundance: few

CDR3nt: TGTGCCAGCAGCCAAGCTCCTCCGGGGGGTGAGCAGTTCTTC
CDR3aa: CASSQAPPGGEQFF
v_gene: TRBV3-1
d_gene: TRBD2
j_gene: TRBJ2-1
abundance: NA

CDR3nt: TGTGCCAGCAGCACTGGTCCAGGGGGGCGCGAGCAGTACTTC
CDR3aa: CASSTGPGGREQYF
v_gene: TRBV12-3/TRBV12-4
d_gene: NA
j_gene: TRBJ2-7
abundance: NA

CDR3nt: TGTGCCAGCAGCCAAAGGTCCTACGAGCAGTACTTC
CDR3aa: CASSQRSYEQYF
v_gene: TRBV3-1
d_gene: NA
j_gene: TRBJ2-7
abundance: NA

CDR3nt: TGTGCCAGCAGTACCACAGGGCTAACCATATATTTT
CDR3aa: CASSTTGLTIYF
v_gene: TRBV12-3/TRBV12-4
d_gene: NA
j_gene: TRBJ1-3
abundance: NA

CDR3nt: TGCGCCAGCAGCCTGGACCGGGAAGAGCAGTTCTTC
CDR3aa: CASSLDREEQFF
v_gene: TRBV5-1
d_gene: NA
j_gene: TRBJ2-1
abundance: few

CDR3nt: TGTGCCAGCAGTTATGGAGGACCCACCGGGGAGCTGTTTTTT
CDR3aa: CASSYGGPTGELFF
v_gene: TRBV12-3/TRBV12-4
d_gene: NA
j_gene: TRBJ2-2
abundance: many

CDR3nt: TGTGCCAGCAGTTTAAGGGCCGAGCAGTTCTTC
CDR3aa: CASSLRAEQFF
v_gene: TRBV12-3/TRBV12-4
d_gene: NA
j_gene: TRBJ2-1
abundance: NA

CDR3nt: TGTGCCACTATATCCGGGACGACGAACACCGGGGAGCTGTTTTTT
CDR3aa: CATISGTTNTGELFF
v_gene: TRBV12-3/TRBV12-4
d_gene: NA
j_gene: TRBJ2-2
abundance: few

CDR3nt: TGCGCCAGCAGCCAAGATTCAGGCACAGATACGCAGTATTTT
CDR3aa: CASSQDSGTDTQYF
v_gene: TRBV4-3
d_gene: NA
j_gene: TRBJ2-3
abundance: NA

CDR3nt: TGTGCCAGCAGCTTATCCCCGACTAGCGGGATGATGTGGGAGACCCAGTACTTC
CDR3aa: CASSLSPTSGMMWETQYF
v_gene: TRBV7-7
d_gene: TRBD2
j_gene: TRBJ2-5
abundance: NA

CDR3nt: TGTGCCACCACCGGATCCGGGACAGATAATTCACCCCTCCACTTT
CDR3aa: CATTGSGTDNSPLHF
v_gene: TRBV27
d_gene: TRBD1
j_gene: TRBJ1-6
abundance: once

CDR3nt: TGTGCCAGCAGCCCAATCAATCAGCCCCAGCATTTT
CDR3aa: CASSPINQPQHF
v_gene: TRBV7-9
d_gene: NA
j_gene: TRBJ1-5
abundance: NA

CDR3nt: TGTGCCAGCACCTCCGGACCGGGCGGCAATGGCTACACCTTC
CDR3aa: CASTSGPGGNGYTF
v_gene: TRBV4-2
d_gene: NA
j_gene: TRBJ1-2
abundance: NA

CDR3nt: TGCAGCGTTGACGGGGGTGACTACAATGAGCAGTTCTTC
CDR3aa: CSVDGGDYNEQFF
v_gene: TRBV29-1
d_gene: NA
j_gene: TRBJ2-1
abundance: NA

CDR3nt: TGTGCCAGCACCCGGACAGGGGAGAATAACGAGCAGTTCTTC
CDR3aa: CASTRTGENNEQFF
v_gene: TRBV6-1
d_gene: TRBD1
j_gene: TRBJ2-1
abundance: NA